A single sample gave rise to the 22 T cell receptor beta chains below, sequenced in a study of T cell responses to AZD1222 COVID-19 vaccine. Clones were read by immunoSEQ multiplex PCR, and TCRdb kept only the in-frame ones, dropping some. Counted here are tens of thousands of clones, over 85% occurring once; the ten biggest clones make up around 3%. Here the sequenced sample was peripheral blood, taken on day 0 of AZD1222 vaccination. The receptors here all came from an adult in good health.

This clone is a singleton in its sample. The V and J genes are TRBV4-1 and TRBJ2-7; D unclear. This CDR3 contains 15 residues. With 0 bases removed from V and 5 bases from J, the gap between germline ends came to 14 bases. Germline CDR1 is MGHRA and CDR2 is YSYEKL. CDR3 DNA: TGCGCCAGCAGCCAAGAGACCTACTCGTTCGACGAGCAGTACTTC. It specifies CASSQETYSFDEQYF.

V and J are TRBV3-1 (or the pseudogene TRBV3-2) and TRBJ1-3; possibly TRBD1 for D (5 bases). This CDR3 comprises 13 residues. Trimming took 3 bases from V and 9 from J, leaving 12 bases between them. CDR1 is LGHDT, CDR2 YNNKEL, per germline (reference sequence). The CDR3 sequence: CASSQGGDATIYF. CDR3 sequence (DNA): TGTGCCAGCAGCCAGGGGGGGGACGCCACCATATATTTT.

The chain is built from TRBV9 and TRBJ2-1; perhaps D is TRBD1 or TRBD2 (5 bases each). CDR1 is SGDLS and CDR2 is YYNGEE in the germline V gene. V gave up 3 bases and J gave up 8 bases, with 18 bases separating them. The CDR3 has 15 residues. This CDR3 is CASSARGEGMDEQFF. For the CDR3, the DNA is TGTGCCAGCAGCGCCCGGGGAGAGGGGATGGATGAGCAGTTCTTC.

V gene TRBV7-3 combines with J gene TRBJ1-3; weak D call: TRBD1 (5 bases). Per germline, CDR1 SGHTA and CDR2 FQGTGA. The CDR3 runs 16 residues. V shed 0 bases and J shed 4 bases, with 13 bases lying between them. CDR3 sequence reads: CASSLTGPRSGNTIYF. As DNA, the CDR3 is TGTGCCAGCAGCTTAACGGGACCCCGATCCGGAAACACCATATATTTT.

The J gene is TRBJ2-3, the V gene TRBV4-1; 9 bases match TRBD2. Germline assignment: CDR1 MGHRA and CDR2 YSYEKL. Germline trimming cut 4 bases from V and 3 bases from J; bases unmatched to any gene: 8. The CDR3 loop spans 16 amino acids. CDR3 nucleotides: TGCGCCAGCAGCCGGGCTTCTAGCGGGGCGACAGATACGCAGTATTTT. This gives the protein CASSRASSGATDTQYF.

This clone was observed a few times. This chain connects TRBV2 to TRBJ2-7, with D maybe TRBD1 (5 bases). The CDR3 length is 16 residues. The V gene lost 1 base and the J gene lost 0 bases, with 13 bases spanning the gap. Germline V lookup: CDR1 SNHLY, CDR2 FYNNEI. CDR3 protein: CASSEGQIYLSYEQYF. CDR3 DNA: TGTGCCAGCAGTGAAGGACAGATTTACCTCTCCTACGAGCAGTACTTC. Drawing the rest from reference TRBV2 and TRBJ2-7, the complete variable domain is EPEVTQTPSHQVTQMGQEVILRCVPISNHLYFYWYRQILGQKVEFLVSFYNNEISEKSEIFDDQFSVERPDGSNFTLKIRSTKLEDSAMYFCASSEGQIYLSYEQYFGPGTRLTVT.

The chain joins TRBV5-6 to TRBJ2-7; D unclear. From germline, CDR1 is SGHDT and CDR2 YYEEEE. This CDR3 spans 13 amino acids. V lost 4 bases and J lost 0, with 8 bases in between. The CDR3 here is CASSLGFSYEQYF. CDR3 DNA sequence: TGTGCCAGCAGCCTGGGGTTCTCCTACGAGCAGTACTTC.

The V and J genes are TRBV20-1 and TRBJ1-2, with D unclear. This CDR3 has 12 residues. V was trimmed by 3 bases and J by 4 bases, leaving 9 bases between them. Germline-derived CDR1 and CDR2 are DFQATT and SNEGSKA (reference sequence). CDR3 coding DNA: TGCAGTGCTAGTAAGGCGGCCTATGGCTACACCTTC. Residues: CSASKAAYGYTF.

The CDR3 spells CASSESGRGRVETQYF. CDR3 nucleotide sequence: TGCGCCAGCAGTGAGTCGGGCAGGGGAAGGGTTGAGACCCAGTACTTC. The chain joins TRBV10-2 to TRBJ2-5; maybe TRBD1 (6 bases). Trimming cost V 0 bases and J 5 bases, with 16 bases left between them. The germline V gene has CDR1 WSHSY and CDR2 SAAADI. This CDR3 contains 16 residues.

The V and J genes are TRBV6-5 and TRBJ1-6; D may be TRBD1 (5 bases). With 6 bases removed from V and 7 bases from J, the gap between germline ends came to 13 bases. This CDR3 has 14 residues. The germline gives CDR1 MNHEY, CDR2 SVGAGI. For the CDR3, the DNA is TGTGCCAGCAGCCCCGGGGCGGCCAATTCACCCCTCCACTTT. Its protein product is CASSPGAANSPLHF.

The V and J genes are TRBV3-1 (or the pseudogene TRBV3-2) and TRBJ1-3; D is possibly TRBD1 (5 bases). CDR3 length: 16 amino acids. From germline, CDR1 is LGHDT and CDR2 YNNKEL (reference sequence). Trimming stripped 4 bases from V and 0 bases from J, with 13 bases between. The CDR3 coding sequence is TGTGCCAGCAGCCCCAGACAGCCCAGCTCTGGAAACACCATATATTTT. Residues: CASSPRQPSSGNTIYF.

This chain connects TRBV19 to TRBJ1-2; D is ambiguous. The CDR3 runs 16 residues. Germline V gene sequence: CDR1 LNHDA, CDR2 SQIVND (reference sequence). V was cut by 6 bases and J by 6 bases, with 23 bases left in between. CDR3 sequence reads: CASRNILGRGSHGYTF. The CDR3, as DNA: TGTGCCAGTAGGAACATACTTGGCAGAGGCTCGCATGGCTACACCTTC.

This clone was seen only once. The chain combines TRBV28 with TRBJ2-1, with D unresolved. The length of the CDR3 is 11 residues. Germline lookup yields CDR1 MDHEN and CDR2 SYDVKM. The V end lost 4 bases, the J end lost 16 bases, and 14 bases lay between the germline ends. Here the CDR3 reads CASSSPGGKFF. The CDR3 DNA follows: TGTGCCAGCAGTTCCCCCGGTGGAAAATTCTTC.

Details on this clone: The identical CDR3 is also encoded by other nucleotide sequences in the sample. The chain couples TRBV9 to TRBJ2-3; the D is unclear. The length of the CDR3 is 13 residues. The V gene's germline CDR1 is SGDLS and CDR2 YYNGEE. Trimming pared 1 base from V and 1 base from J, leaving 4 bases between. The CDR3 protein is CASSVQGTDTQYF. In DNA form, the CDR3 reads TGTGCCAGCAGCGTACAAGGCACAGATACGCAGTATTTT. The full variable domain, its missing parts supplied by reference TRBV9 and TRBJ2-3, is DSGVTQTPKHLITATGQRVTLRCSPRSGDLSVYWYQQSLDQGLQFLIQYYNGEERAKGNILERFSAQQFPDLHSELNLSSLELGDSALYFCASSVQGTDTQYFGPGTRLTVL.

The chain employs TRBV19 and TRBJ1-1; D remains ambiguous. Germline CDR1 reads LNHDA; CDR2 reads SQIVND (reference sequence). Between the trimmed V and J ends, which lost 6 bases and 6 bases, there was a span of 11 bases. The CDR3 contains 12 residues. In DNA form, the CDR3 reads TGTGCCAGTAGGCAAGGAAGCCCTGAAGCTTTCTTT. Protein product: CASRQGSPEAFF.

The chain uses TRBV15 and TRBJ2-7, with 8 bases that match TRBD1. This CDR3 region has 14 residues. V gave up 0 bases and J gave up 4 bases; unmatched junction bases: 2. Looked up from germline, CDR1 is LNHNV and CDR2 is YYDKDF (reference sequence). CDR3 region: CATSREGQGYEQYF. In nucleotides, the CDR3 is TGTGCCACCAGCAGAGAAGGACAGGGTTACGAGCAGTACTTC. Full variable domain (outside the CDR3, taken from reference TRBV15 and TRBJ2-7): DAMVIQNPRYQVTQFGKPVTLSCSQTLNHNVMYWYQQKSSQAPKLLFHYYDKDFNNEADTPDNFQSRRPNTSFCFLDIRSPGLGDTAMYLCATSREGQGYEQYFGPGTRLTVT.

This rearrangement joins TRBV6-2 or TRBV6-3 to TRBJ1-5; D unclear. Trimming stripped 5 bases from V and 4 bases from J, with 12 bases between. This CDR3 has 14 amino acids. Germline V gene lookup returns CDR1 MNHEY and CDR2 SVGEGT. The CDR3 is CASSRTHGNQPQHF. The CDR3 DNA sequence: TGTGCCAGCAGTCGGACCCACGGGAATCAGCCCCAGCATTTT.

The chain couples TRBV28 to TRBJ1-5; 9 bases are a match to TRBD1. The germline gives CDR1 MDHEN, CDR2 SYDVKM. V shed 4 bases and J 2 bases; nucleotides not matched to a gene: 15. This CDR3 is built from 19 residues. The DNA for the CDR3 is TGTGCCAGCAGTTCTTACCGGGACAGGGTCGGTCTACGCAATCAGCCCCAGCATTTT. Amino acid sequence: CASSSYRDRVGLRNQPQHF.

This chain joins TRBV7-3 and TRBJ2-2; possibly TRBD2 for D (5 bases). CDR1 SGHTA and CDR2 FQGTGA come from the germline V gene. Trimming shortened V by 6 bases and J by 1 base, and 9 bases separated the two germline ends. This CDR3 region has 14 residues. CDR3 in amino acids: CASRFSENTGELFF. The CDR3 DNA reads as TGTGCCAGCAGGTTTAGCGAGAACACCGGGGAGCTGTTTTTT.

In DNA, the CDR3 is TGTGCCAGCAGCTTATCGGGACACCTAAACAATGAGCAGTTCTTC. This translates into CASSLSGHLNNEQFF. The rearrangement links TRBV7-3 to TRBJ2-1, with D possibly matching TRBD1 (6 bases). This CDR3 is built from 15 residues. Trimming stripped 2 bases from V and 5 bases from J, with 13 bases between. Germline V gives CDR1 SGHTA, CDR2 FQGTGA.

The chain links TRBV7-3 to TRBJ2-3, with TRBD2 matching 16 bases. This CDR3 region has 17 residues. The J segment lost 6 bases and the V segment lost 5 bases, leaving 8 bases of the junction unmatched. The germline gives CDR1 SGHTA, CDR2 FQGTGA. This chain's CDR3 is CASSPGTSGGAGDTQYF. The DNA of the CDR3 is TGTGCCAGCAGCCCCGGGACTAGCGGGGGGGCCGGGGATACGCAGTATTTT.

The chain is built from TRBV3-1 (or the pseudogene TRBV3-2) and TRBJ1-3; D not certain. V was pared by 1 base and J by 4 bases, with 5 bases between. This CDR3 contains 13 residues. The germline CDR1 and CDR2 sequences are LGHDT and YNNKEL (reference sequence). The CDR3, as DNA: TGTGCCAGCAGCCAAGGGCAAGGAAACACCATATATTTT. Translation: CASSQGQGNTIYF.